This T cell receptor beta chain was identified in a study of blood T cell repertoires in COVID-19. Per the original data handling: From reference gene primer amplification, estimates of nucleated cell counts were derived. The repertoire was sequenced with immunoSEQ multiplex PCR; TCRdb's copy has only in-frame clones and lacks some. That table furnishes V, J and clone size, whereas the DNA furnished D and trimming. Here the sample spans 150,000 to 190,000 clones, about 81% being singletons. All enrollees were roughly 18 to 95 years old and from 25 or so US areas. Which cohort a participant joined came from the clinical history participants gave. Two negative PCRs, clearance, or symptom resolution had been documented for recovered Cohort 3 donors. The CDR3 is 16 residues long. V lost 0 bases to trimming and J lost 3 bases, with 14 bases between them. Per germline, CDR1 LGHNA and CDR2 YSLEER.

V gene TRBV4-3 combines with J gene TRBJ1-2; D uncertain. This clonotype originated in a middle-aged man who had recovered from COVID-19. The sequencing sample was made of PBMCs or T cells enriched from blood (not recorded which). CDR3 sequence reads: CASSQEGTLLDYGYTF. The CDR3 coding sequence is TGCGCCAGCAGCCAAGAGGGCACACTTCTGGACTATGGCTACACCTTC.